This TCR beta chain was recovered during a study of CD8+ T cells in alopecia areata. The CDR3 is 12 amino acids. The ends were cut back, 8 bases at V and 2 bases at J, with 9 bases in the middle. Germline V gives CDR1 SGHTA, CDR2 FQGNSA. This sample's treatment: oral pan-JAK inhibitor, 5-10 mg twice daily. Obtained from alopecia areata patients were lesional scalp punch biopsies along with peripheral blood. Findings and caveats of the study: Scalp and blood retained many expanded lesional clones during tofacitinib. Treatment with tofacitinib significantly lowered scalp clonality and reduced expanded CD8+ clones among the top 100.

Isolated RNA was reverse transcribed into cDNA used as the sequencing template. The table came from immunoSEQ multiplex PCR; TCRdb's copy has only in-frame clones and leaves some out. The sample has roughly 170,000 clones, roughly three fifths seen once; the top ten hold approximately 12%. This clone came up once. The antigen is undetermined. Sequenced here: CD8+ T cells sorted from blood, sampled at week 24, from a patient treated with tofacitinib. V gene TRBV7-2 combines with J gene TRBJ1-2; D uncertain. The TCR originated in a human donor with alopecia areata. The CDR3 sequence is CASPSGNYGYTF. In nucleotides, the CDR3 is TGTGCCAGCCCTAGTGGGAACTATGGCTACACCTTC.